Included here is one T cell receptor (beta chain) sequence, with context. The record originates from a study of early T cells in non-severe SARS-CoV-2 infection. TCRdb recomputed calls from the 5' RACE reads with MiXCR, one row per CDR3 protein. The sample lists under 140,000 distinct CDR3 sequences, about 12% occurring once. V was pared by 0 bases and J by 8 bases, with 6 bases of the junction left unmatched. This CDR3 has 15 residues. CDR1 is MGHRA and CDR2 is YSYEKL in the germline V gene. This chain joins TRBV4-1 and TRBJ1-4, with 7 bases aligning to TRBD1. The source was whole blood, collected at baseline. This receptor was obtained from an adult who was a healthcare worker with PCR-confirmed SARS-CoV-2 infection or an uninfected control (not recorded which). CDR3 sequence (DNA): TGCGCCAGCAGCCAAGATTGGAGGGGGCTGGAAAAACTGTTTTTT. Translated: CASSQDWRGLEKLFF.